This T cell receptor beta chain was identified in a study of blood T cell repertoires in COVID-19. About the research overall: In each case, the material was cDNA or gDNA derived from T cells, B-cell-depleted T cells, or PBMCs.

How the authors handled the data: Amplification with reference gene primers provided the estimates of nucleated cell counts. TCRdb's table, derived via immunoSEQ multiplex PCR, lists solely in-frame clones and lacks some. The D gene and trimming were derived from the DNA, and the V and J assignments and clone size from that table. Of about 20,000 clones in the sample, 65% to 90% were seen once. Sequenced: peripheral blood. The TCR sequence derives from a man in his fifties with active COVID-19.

The CDR3 loop is CATSRDAGQGATNEKLFF. The CDR3 coding sequence is TGTGCCACCAGCAGAGATGCGGGACAGGGGGCGACTAATGAAAAACTGTTTTTT. The genes are TRBV15 and TRBJ1-4; 12 nucleotides align to TRBD1. Germline trimming cut 0 bases from V and 2 bases from J; bases unmatched to any gene: 4. The CDR3 is 18 residues long. Germline lookup yields CDR1 LNHNV and CDR2 YYDKDF (reference sequence). Variable domain in full (rest from reference TRBV15 and TRBJ1-4): DAMVIQNPRYQVTQFGKPVTLSCSQTLNHNVMYWYQQKSSQAPKLLFHYYDKDFNNEADTPDNFQSRRPNTSFCFLDIRSPGLGDTAMYLCATSRDAGQGATNEKLFFGSGTQLSVL.